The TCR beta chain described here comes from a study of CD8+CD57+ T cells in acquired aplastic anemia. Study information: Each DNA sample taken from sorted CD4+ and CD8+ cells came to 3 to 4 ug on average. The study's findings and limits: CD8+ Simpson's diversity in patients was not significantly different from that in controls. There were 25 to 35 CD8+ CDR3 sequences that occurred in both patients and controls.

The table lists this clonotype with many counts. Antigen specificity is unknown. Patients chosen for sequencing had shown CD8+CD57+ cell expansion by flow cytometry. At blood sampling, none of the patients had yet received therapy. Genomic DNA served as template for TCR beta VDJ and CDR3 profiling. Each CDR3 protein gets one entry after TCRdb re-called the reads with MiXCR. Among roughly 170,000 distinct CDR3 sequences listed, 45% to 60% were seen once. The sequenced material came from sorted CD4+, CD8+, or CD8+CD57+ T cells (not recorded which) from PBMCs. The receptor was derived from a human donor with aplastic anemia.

CDR3 in amino acids: CAISESNTRQPQHF. CDR3 DNA: TGTGCCATCAGTGAGTCAAACACTAGACAGCCCCAGCATTTT. The chain recombines TRBV10-3 with TRBJ1-5; D unresolved. The germline V gene encodes CDR1 ENHRY and CDR2 SYGVKD. V dropped 0 bases and J dropped 7 bases, with 10 bases sitting between them. The CDR3 contains 14 residues.